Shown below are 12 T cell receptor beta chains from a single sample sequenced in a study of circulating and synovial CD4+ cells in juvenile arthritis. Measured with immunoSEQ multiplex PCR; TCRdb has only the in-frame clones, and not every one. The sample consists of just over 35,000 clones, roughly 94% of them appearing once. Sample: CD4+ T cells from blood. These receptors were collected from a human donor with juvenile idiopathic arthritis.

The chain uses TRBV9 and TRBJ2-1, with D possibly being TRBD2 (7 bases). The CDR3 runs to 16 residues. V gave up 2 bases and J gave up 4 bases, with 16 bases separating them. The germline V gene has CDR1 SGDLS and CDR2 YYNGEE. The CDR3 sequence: CASSVGGGAGYNEQFF. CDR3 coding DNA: TGTGCCAGCAGCGTCGGAGGGGGGGCCGGTTACAATGAGCAGTTCTTC.

The CDR3 reads CASSPLAERTSGGYEQYF. CDR3 nucleotides: TGTGCCAGCAGCCCTCTCGCCGAAAGGACTAGCGGGGGTTACGAGCAGTACTTC. This rearrangement joins TRBV7-9 to TRBJ2-7; TRBD2 agrees at 13 bases. The CDR3 sequence is 18 residues long. J lost 4 bases, V lost 5 bases, and 14 bases had no gene match. CDR1 SEHNR and CDR2 FQNEAQ come from the germline V gene (reference sequence).

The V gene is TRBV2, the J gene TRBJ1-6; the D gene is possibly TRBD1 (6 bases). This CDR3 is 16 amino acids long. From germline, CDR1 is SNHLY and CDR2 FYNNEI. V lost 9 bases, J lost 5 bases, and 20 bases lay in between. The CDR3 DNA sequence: TGTGCCAGACAGGGAGGGTACCGCGGTAATAATTCACCCCTCCACTTT. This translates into CARQGGYRGNNSPLHF.

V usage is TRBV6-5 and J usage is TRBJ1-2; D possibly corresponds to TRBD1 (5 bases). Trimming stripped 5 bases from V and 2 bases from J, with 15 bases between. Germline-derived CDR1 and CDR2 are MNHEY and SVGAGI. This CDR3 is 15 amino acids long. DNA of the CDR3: TGTGCCAGCAGTCAGGACACGTCCCTAAACTATGGCTACACCTTC. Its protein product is CASSQDTSLNYGYTF.

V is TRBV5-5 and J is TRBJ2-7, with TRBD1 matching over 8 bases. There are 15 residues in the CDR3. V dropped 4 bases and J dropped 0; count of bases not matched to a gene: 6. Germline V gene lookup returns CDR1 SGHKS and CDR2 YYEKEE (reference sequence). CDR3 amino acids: CASSRQGTGSYEQYF. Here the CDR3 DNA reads TGTGCCAGCAGCCGTCAGGGGACAGGCTCCTACGAGCAGTACTTC.

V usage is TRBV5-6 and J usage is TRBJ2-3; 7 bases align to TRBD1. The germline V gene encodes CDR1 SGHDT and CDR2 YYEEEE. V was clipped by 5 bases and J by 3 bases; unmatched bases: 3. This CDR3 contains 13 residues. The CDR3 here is CASRRQGTDTQYF. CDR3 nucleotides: TGTGCCAGCAGACGACAGGGTACAGATACGCAGTATTTT.

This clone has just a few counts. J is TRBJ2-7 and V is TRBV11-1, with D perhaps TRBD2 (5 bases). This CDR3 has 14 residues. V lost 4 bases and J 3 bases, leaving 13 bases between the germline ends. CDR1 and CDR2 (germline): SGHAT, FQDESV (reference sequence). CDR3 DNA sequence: TGTGCCAGCAGCTCCTCGAGGGTCCTCTACGAGCAGTACTTC. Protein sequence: CASSSSRVLYEQYF. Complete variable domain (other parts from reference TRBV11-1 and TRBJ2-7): EAEVAQSPRYKITEKSQAVAFWCDPISGHATLYWYRQILGQGPELLVQFQDESVVDDSQLPKDRFSAERLKGVDSTLKIQPAELGDSAMYLCASSSSRVLYEQYFGPGTRLTVT.

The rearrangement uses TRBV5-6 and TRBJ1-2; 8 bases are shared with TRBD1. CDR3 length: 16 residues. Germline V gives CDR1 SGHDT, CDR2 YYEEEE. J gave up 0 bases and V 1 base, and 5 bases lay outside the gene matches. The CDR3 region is CASSLPTGGSNYGYTF. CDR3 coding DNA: TGTGCCAGCAGCTTGCCAACAGGGGGATCTAACTATGGCTACACCTTC. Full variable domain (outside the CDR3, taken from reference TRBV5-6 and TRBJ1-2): DAGVTQSPTHLIKTRGQQVTLRCSPKSGHDTVSWYQQALGQGPQFIFQYYEEEERQRGNFPDRFSGHQFPNYSSELNVNALLLGDSALYLCASSLPTGGSNYGYTFGSGTRLTVV.

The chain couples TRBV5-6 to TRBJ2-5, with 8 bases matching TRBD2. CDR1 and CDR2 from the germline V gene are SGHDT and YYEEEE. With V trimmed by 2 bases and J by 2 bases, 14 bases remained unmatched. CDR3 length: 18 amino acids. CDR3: CASSLMGTRDPSQETQYF. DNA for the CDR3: TGTGCCAGCAGCTTAATGGGGACTAGAGATCCTTCTCAAGAGACCCAGTACTTC.

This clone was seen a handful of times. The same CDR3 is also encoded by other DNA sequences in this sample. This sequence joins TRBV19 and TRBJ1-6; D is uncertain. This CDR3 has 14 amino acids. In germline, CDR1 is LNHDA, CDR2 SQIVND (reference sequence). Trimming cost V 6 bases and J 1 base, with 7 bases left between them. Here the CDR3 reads CASSGGSYNSPLHF. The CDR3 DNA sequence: TGTGCCAGTAGCGGAGGATCCTATAATTCACCCCTCCACTTT.

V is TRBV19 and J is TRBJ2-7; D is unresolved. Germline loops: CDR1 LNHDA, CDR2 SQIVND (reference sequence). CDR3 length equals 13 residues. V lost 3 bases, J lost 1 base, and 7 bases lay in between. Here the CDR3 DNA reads TGTGCCAGTAGTATCAGGCGTTCCTACGAGCAGTACTTC. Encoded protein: CASSIRRSYEQYF.

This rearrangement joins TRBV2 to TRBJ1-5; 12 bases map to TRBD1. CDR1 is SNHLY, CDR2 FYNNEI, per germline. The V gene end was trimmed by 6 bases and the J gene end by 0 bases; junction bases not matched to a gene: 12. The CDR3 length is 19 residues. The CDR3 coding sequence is TGTGCCAGCAGGACTCATCCGGGACAGGGGGCCCATAGCAATCAGCCCCAGCATTTT. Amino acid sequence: CASRTHPGQGAHSNQPQHF.